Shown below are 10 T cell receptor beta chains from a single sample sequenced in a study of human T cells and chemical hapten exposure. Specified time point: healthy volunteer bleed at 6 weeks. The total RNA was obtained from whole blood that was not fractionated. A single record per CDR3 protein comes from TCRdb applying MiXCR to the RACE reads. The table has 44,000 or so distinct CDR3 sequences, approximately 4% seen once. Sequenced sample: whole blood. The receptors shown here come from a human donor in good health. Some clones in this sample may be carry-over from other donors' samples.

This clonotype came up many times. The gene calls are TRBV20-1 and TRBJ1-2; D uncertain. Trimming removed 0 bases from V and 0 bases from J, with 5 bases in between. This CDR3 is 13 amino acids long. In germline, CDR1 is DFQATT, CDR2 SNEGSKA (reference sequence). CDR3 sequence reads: CSARDTSNYGYTF. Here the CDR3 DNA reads TGCAGTGCTAGAGACACCTCTAACTATGGCTACACCTTC.

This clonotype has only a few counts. The CDR3 is CSARRDRGTDTQYF. The CDR3 DNA sequence: TGCAGCGCCCGGAGGGACAGAGGAACAGATACGCAGTATTTT. The rearrangement links TRBV29-1 to TRBJ2-3; TRBD1 might be the D (7 bases). V was clipped by 7 bases and J by 3 bases, with 17 bases between them. The CDR3 is 14 residues long. Looked up from germline, CDR1 is SQVTM and CDR2 is ANQGSEA.

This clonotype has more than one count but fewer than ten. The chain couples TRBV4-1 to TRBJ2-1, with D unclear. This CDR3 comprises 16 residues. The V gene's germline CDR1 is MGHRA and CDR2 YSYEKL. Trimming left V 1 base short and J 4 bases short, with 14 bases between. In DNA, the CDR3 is TGCGCCAGCAGCCAAGGACCGGTGGGTACATACAATGAGCAGTTCTTC. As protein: CASSQGPVGTYNEQFF.

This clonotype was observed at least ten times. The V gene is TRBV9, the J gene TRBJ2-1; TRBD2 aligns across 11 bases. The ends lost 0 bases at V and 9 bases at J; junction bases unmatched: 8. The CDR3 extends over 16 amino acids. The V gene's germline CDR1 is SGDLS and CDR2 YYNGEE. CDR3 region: CASSVGGSGREGEQFF. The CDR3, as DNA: TGTGCCAGCAGCGTAGGCGGTAGCGGGAGGGAGGGTGAGCAGTTCTTC.

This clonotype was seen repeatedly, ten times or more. The chain's CDR3 is CSGGTPSEQYF. CDR3 nucleotides: TGCAGCGGCGGGACACCCTCCGAGCAGTACTTC. The chain carries TRBV29-1 and TRBJ2-7; either TRBD1 or TRBD2 may supply D (6 bases each). V lost 7 bases and J 6 bases, leaving 13 bases between the germline ends. The CDR3 extends over 11 amino acids. Germline assignment: CDR1 SQVTM and CDR2 ANQGSEA.

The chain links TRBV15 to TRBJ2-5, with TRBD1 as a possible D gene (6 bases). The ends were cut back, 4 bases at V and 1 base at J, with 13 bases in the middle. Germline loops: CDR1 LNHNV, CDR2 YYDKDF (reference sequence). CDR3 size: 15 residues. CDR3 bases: TGTGCCACCAGCACCGCAGGGGTTGTCCAAGAGACCCAGTACTTC. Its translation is CATSTAGVVQETQYF.

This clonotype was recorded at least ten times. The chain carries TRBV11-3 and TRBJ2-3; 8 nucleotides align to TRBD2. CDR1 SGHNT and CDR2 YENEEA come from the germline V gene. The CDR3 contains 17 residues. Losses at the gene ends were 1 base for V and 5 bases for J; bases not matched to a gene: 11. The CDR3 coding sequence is TGTGCCAGCAGCTTAGGCCTAAAAGCGGGAGTAGGAGATACGCAGTATTTT. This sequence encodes CASSLGLKAGVGDTQYF.

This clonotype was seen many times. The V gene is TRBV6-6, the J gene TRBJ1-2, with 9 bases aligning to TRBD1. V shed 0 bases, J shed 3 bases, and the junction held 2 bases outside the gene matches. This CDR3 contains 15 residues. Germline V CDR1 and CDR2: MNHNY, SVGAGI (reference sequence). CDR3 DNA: TGTGCCAGCAGTTACTCTTGGACAGGGGACTATGGCTACACCTTC. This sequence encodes CASSYSWTGDYGYTF.

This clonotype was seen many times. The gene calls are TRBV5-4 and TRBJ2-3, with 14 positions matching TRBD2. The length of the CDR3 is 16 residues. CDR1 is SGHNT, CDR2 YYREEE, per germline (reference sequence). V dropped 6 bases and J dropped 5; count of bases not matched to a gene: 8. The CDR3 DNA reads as TGTGCCAGCACCCGGGGACTAGCGGGAGTTGGAGATACGCAGTATTTT. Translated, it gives CASTRGLAGVGDTQYF.

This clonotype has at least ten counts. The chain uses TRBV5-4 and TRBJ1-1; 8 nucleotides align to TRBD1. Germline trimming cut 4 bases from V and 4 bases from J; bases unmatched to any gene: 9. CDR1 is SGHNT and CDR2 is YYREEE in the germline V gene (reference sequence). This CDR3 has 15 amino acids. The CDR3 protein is CASSAKDRDGTEAFF. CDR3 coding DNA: TGTGCCAGCAGCGCAAAGGACAGGGATGGCACTGAAGCTTTCTTT.